This TCR beta chain was sequenced in a study of CD8+ T cells in alopecia areata. Deletions cut 5 bases from V and 4 bases from J, with 15 bases between. Germline V gene data show CDR1 as MNHEY and CDR2 as SMNVEV (reference sequence). CDR3 size: 14 residues. As to treatment: oral pan-JAK inhibitor, 5-10 mg twice daily. RNA, once extracted, was reverse transcribed into cDNA for use as the sequencing template. Assay: immunoSEQ multiplex PCR; the TCRdb copy retains only in-frame clones and omits some. The sample yields about 42,000 clones, roughly two thirds seen once. V is TRBV27 and J is TRBJ2-7; no definite D call. This TCR derives from a human donor with alopecia areata. The material sequenced was CD8+ T cells sorted from blood, taken at week 4, from a patient treated with tofacitinib. CDR3 bases: TGTGCCAGCAGTCCATCGTCACTACAATACGAGCAGTACTTC. Its protein is CASSPSSLQYEQYF.